This T cell receptor (beta chain) comes out of a study of OX40 agonist ivuxolimab in advanced cancers. Study details: The patients received ivuxolimab by intravenous route every 2 weeks at 0.01 to 10 mg/kg. Study-wide findings and caveats: There was clonal expansion of CD4+ and CD8+ blood T cells by week 6 at 0.1 to 3.0 mg/kg.

Looked up from germline, CDR1 is MNHNS and CDR2 is SASEGT. The length of the CDR3 is 17 residues. The J segment lost 5 bases and the V segment lost 2 bases, leaving 6 bases of the junction unmatched. This clone has a single count. What it recognizes is unknown. Samples of blood were obtained at baseline, on cycle 4 day 1, and on cycle 7 day 1. Clones were read by immunoSEQ multiplex PCR, and TCRdb kept only the in-frame ones, dropping some. The data show about 50,000 clones, around 87% seen once. Material: CD4+ or CD8+ T cells sorted from blood, obtained in a trial of the OX40 agonist ivuxolimab. The clonotype was recovered from an adult with an advanced solid tumor such as melanoma, head and neck, liver or kidney cancer. The chain has TRBV6-1 and TRBJ2-2, with 12 bases matching TRBD2. This chain's CDR3 is CASSERLAGVQTGELFF. In nucleotides, the CDR3 is TGTGCCAGCAGTGAACGACTAGCGGGAGTACAGACCGGGGAGCTGTTTTTT.